A selection of T cell receptor beta chains follows, all from one sample in a study of blood T cells in healthy people across ages. Each CDR3 protein is one row after TCRdb ran MiXCR on the 5' RACE reads. Here the sample spans over 950,000 distinct CDR3 sequences, roughly half being singletons. Sequenced input: blood. The receptors come from a woman aged 55-70 years in good health. Each CDR3 is given with its conserved first and last residue. D genes are given only for firm matches. Clone size is shown for a subset of rows, as once, few, many or a class of expanded clone.

j_call | d_call | clone_size | v_call | cdr3_nt | cdr3_aa
TRBJ2-7 | TRBD2 | - | TRBV3-1 | TGTGCCAGCAGCCTCGCTAGCGGGTGGCACGAGCAGTACTTC | CASSLASGWHEQYF
TRBJ2-2 | TRBD2 | - | TRBV12-3/TRBV12-4 | TGTGCCAGCAGTATCCGGACTAGCGGCACCGGGGAGCTGTTTTTT | CASSIRTSGTGELFF
TRBJ2-7 | TRBD2 | few | TRBV20-1 | TGCAGTGCTTTCCGACTAGCGGGAGTACAAGAGCAGTACTTC | CSAFRLAGVQEQYF
TRBJ2-7 | TRBD1 | - | TRBV6-1 | TGTGCCAGCAGTAGAGCCGGGACAGGGGATTACGAGCAGTACTTC | CASSRAGTGDYEQYF
TRBJ1-2 | TRBD1 | few | TRBV5-1 | TGCGCCAGCAGCTTGGAAGGGACAGGGATTGATGGCTACACCTTC | CASSLEGTGIDGYTF
TRBJ2-5 | TRBD2 | few | TRBV12-3/TRBV12-4 | TGTGCCAGCAGTTTACTAGCGGGAGCTCGGGAGACCCAGTACTTC | CASSLLAGARETQYF
TRBJ2-1 | - | - | TRBV4-2 | TGTGCCAGCAGCGAAAACCTAGTGAGAATTAATAATGAGCAGTTCTTC | CASSENLVRINNEQFF
TRBJ2-7 | - | - | TRBV15 | TGTGCCACCAGCAGAGACAACAGGTTAGACTACGAGCAGTACTTC | CATSRDNRLDYEQYF
TRBJ1-1 | - | - | TRBV6-6 | TGTGCCAGCAGTTACTCGAGGACCCGGTCAATGAACACTGAAGCTTTCTTT | CASSYSRTRSMNTEAFF
TRBJ2-1 | - | - | TRBV4-2 | TGTGCCAGCAGCCAAGATCTAGTAGGATTTTTCCCCTACAATGAGCAGTTCTTC | CASSQDLVGFFPYNEQFF
TRBJ1-1 | TRBD1 | - | TRBV28 | TGTGCCAGCAGTCCGACAGGGGTTCTGAACACTGAATCTTTCTTT | CASSPTGVLNTESFF
TRBJ2-7 | - | few | TRBV30 | TGTGCCTGGAGTTGGGGGACGGAGGGCGAGCAGTACTTC | CAWSWGTEGEQYF
TRBJ1-6 | - | few | TRBV6-5 | TGTGCCAGCAGTTACTCTCAGTCGGCGGCAGTCTACAATTCACCCCTCCACTTT | CASSYSQSAAVYNSPLHF
TRBJ2-7 | - | few | TRBV4-1 | TGCGCCAGCAGCCAGGGTCGACAGGATGGGGAGCAGTACTTC | CASSQGRQDGEQYF
TRBJ2-5 | - | few | TRBV6-1 | TGTGCCAGCAGCGAGGAGGGAAAAGAGACCCAGTACTTC | CASSEEGKETQYF
TRBJ2-5 | - | - | TRBV27 | - | CASSTSTITSGQRETQYF
TRBJ2-7 | TRBD1 | - | TRBV28 | TGTGCCAGTCCCCCCCTCGGACAGGGGGCGTTCGCCTACGAGCAGTACTTC | CASPPLGQGAFAYEQYF
TRBJ2-3 | - | - | TRBV7-2 | TGTGCCAGCAGCTTAGCCCCCCGAGGGCGGGTAAAGCCCGGGGATACGCAGTATTTT | CASSLAPRGRVKPGDTQYF
TRBJ2-3 | TRBD2 | - | TRBV27 | TGTGCCAGCAGTTTATTGACCCCGGGAGGACCAACAGATACGCAGTATTTT | CASSLLTPGGPTDTQYF
TRBJ1-4 | TRBD1 | - | TRBV10-1 | TGCGCCAGCAGTGAGCGTCCGAACCCGATTACAGGGGTTTCGGGAAAACTGTTTTTT | CASSERPNPITGVSGKLFF
TRBJ1-1 | - | - | TRBV28 | TGTGCCAGCAGCCCGGGAGTAGAAACAGAAGCTTTCTTT | CASSPGVETEAFF
TRBJ2-1 | - | - | TRBV20-1 | TGCAGTGCTAACCGGGACCGTGAGCAGTTCTTC | CSANRDREQFF
TRBJ2-5 | - | - | TRBV6-5 | TGTGTCAGCAGTGAGCGAGGACGCGAGTGGCAGTACTTC | CVSSERGREWQYF